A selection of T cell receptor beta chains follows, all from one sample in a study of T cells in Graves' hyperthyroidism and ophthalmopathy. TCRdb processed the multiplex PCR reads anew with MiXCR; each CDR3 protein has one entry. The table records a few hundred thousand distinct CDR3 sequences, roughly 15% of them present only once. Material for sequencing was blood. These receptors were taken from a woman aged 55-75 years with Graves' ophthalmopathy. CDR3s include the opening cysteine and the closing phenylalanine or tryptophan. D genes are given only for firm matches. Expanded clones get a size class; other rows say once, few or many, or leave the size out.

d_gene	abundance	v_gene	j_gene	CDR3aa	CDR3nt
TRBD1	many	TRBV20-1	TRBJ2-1	CSARAGTVEQFF	TGCAGTGCTAGAGCCGGGACAGTCGAGCAGTTCTTC
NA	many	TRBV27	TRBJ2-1	CAAQTGFEQFF	TGTGCCGCCCAAACTGGATTTGAGCAGTTCTTC
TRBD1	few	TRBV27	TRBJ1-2	CASSLSPGTVYGYTF	TGTGCCAGCAGTTTATCTCCCGGGACAGTCTATGGCTACACCTTC
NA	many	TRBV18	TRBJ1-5	CASSPWTASNQPQHF	TGTGCCAGCTCACCATGGACAGCAAGCAATCAGCCCCAGCATTTT
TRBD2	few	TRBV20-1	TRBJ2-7	CSAPEPGLGTPYEQYF	TGCAGTGCTCCTGAACCGGGACTAGGGACCCCCTACGAGCAGTACTTC
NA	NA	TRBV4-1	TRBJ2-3	CASSQGFTSSTDTQYF	TGCGCCAGCAGCCAAGGTTTCACCTCTAGCACAGATACGCAGTATTTT
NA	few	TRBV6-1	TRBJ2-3	CASSRATDTQYF	TGTGCCAGCAGTCGAGCCACAGATACGCAGTATTTT
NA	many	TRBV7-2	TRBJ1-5	CASSLGHRNSNQPQHF	TGTGCCAGCAGCTTAGGGCACAGAAATAGCAATCAGCCCCAGCATTTT
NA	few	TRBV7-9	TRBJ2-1	CASSLGTRAVAYNEQFF	TGTGCCAGCAGCTTAGGGACAAGGGCCGTGGCGTACAATGAGCAGTTCTTC
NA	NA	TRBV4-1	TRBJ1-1	CASSQVNANTEAFF	TGCGCCAGCAGCCAAGTTAACGCGAACACTGAAGCTTTCTTT
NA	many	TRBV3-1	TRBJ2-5	CASSQEISSQETQYF	TGTGCCAGCAGCCAAGAGATAAGTAGTCAAGAGACCCAGTACTTC
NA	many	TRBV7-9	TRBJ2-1	CASSLTGEGNEQFF	TGTGCCAGCAGCCTGACAGGGGAGGGGAATGAGCAGTTCTTC
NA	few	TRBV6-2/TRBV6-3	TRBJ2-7	CASTNGDKPYEQYF	TGTGCCAGCACCAATGGGGATAAACCCTACGAGCAGTACTTC
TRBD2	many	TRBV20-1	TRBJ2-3	CSASGRASDTQYF	TGCAGTGCTAGCGGGAGGGCCTCAGATACGCAGTATTTT
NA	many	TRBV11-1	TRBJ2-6	CASGRFSGANVLTF	TGTGCCAGCGGAAGGTTCTCTGGGGCCAACGTCCTGACTTTC
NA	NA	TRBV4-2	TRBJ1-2	CASSQEAGRHGYTF	TGTGCCAGCAGCCAAGAAGCTGGAAGGCATGGCTACACCTTC
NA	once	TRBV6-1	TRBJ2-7	CASSGGGRDEQYF	TGTGCCAGCAGTGGAGGGGGGCGAGACGAGCAGTACTTC
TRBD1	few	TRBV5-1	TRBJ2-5	CASSDPGTGGRKTQYF	TGCGCCAGCAGCGACCCGGGGACAGGGGGCAGGAAGACCCAGTACTTC
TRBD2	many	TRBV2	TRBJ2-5	CASTSTSGRLETQYF	TGTGCCAGCACCTCGACTAGCGGGAGGTTGGAGACCCAGTACTTC
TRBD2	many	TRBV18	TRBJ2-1	CASSPGQREGYNEQFF	TGTGCCAGCTCACCAGGACAGCGGGAGGGATACAATGAGCAGTTCTTC
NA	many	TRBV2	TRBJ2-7	CATGARAFYEQYF	TGTGCCACGGGGGCCCGGGCTTTCTACGAGCAGTACTTC
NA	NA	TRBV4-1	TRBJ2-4	CASSQAGTVKNIQYF	TGCGCCAGCAGCCAAGCCGGGACTGTCAAAAACATTCAGTACTTC
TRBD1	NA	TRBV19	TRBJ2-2	CASARKTGTGLTGELFF	TGTGCCAGTGCCAGGAAAACAGGGACAGGGCTGACCGGGGAGCTGTTTTTT
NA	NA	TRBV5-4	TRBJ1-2	CASSLEYSYYGYTF	TGTGCCAGCAGCCTCGAATACAGTTACTATGGCTACACCTTC
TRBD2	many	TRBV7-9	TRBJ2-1	CASSLLAGVHNEQFF	TGTGCCAGCAGCTTGCTAGCGGGGGTACACAATGAGCAGTTCTTC
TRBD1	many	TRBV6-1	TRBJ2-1	CASSLAGQVISYNEQFF	TGTGCCAGCAGCCTCGCGGGACAGGTAATCTCCTACAATGAGCAGTTCTTC
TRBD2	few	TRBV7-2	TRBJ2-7	CASSEIAGPYEQYF	TGTGCCAGCAGCGAGATAGCGGGACCCTACGAGCAGTACTTC
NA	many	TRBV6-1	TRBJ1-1	CASSPVVGNTEAFF	TGTGCCAGCAGCCCGGTGGTTGGAAACACTGAAGCTTTCTTT
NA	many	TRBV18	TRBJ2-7	CASSQQDNYEQYF	TGTGCCAGCTCACAACAGGACAATTACGAGCAGTACTTC
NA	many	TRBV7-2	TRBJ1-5	CASSHDSLNQPQHF	TGTGCCAGCAGTCATGACAGCCTCAATCAGCCCCAGCATTTT
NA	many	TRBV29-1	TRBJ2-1	CSVEGALAAYNEQFF	TGCAGCGTTGAGGGGGCCCTAGCGGCCTACAATGAGCAGTTCTTC
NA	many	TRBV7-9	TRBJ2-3	CASSPVLPGAQDTQYF	TGTGCCAGCAGCCCCGTCCTCCCGGGAGCCCAAGATACGCAGTATTTT
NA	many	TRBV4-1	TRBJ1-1	CASSQEEGGNTEAFF	TGCGCCAGCAGCCAAGAAGAGGGCGGGAACACTGAAGCTTTCTTT
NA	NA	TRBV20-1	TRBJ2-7	CSSKRGDEQYF	TGCAGCTCAAAACGGGGCGACGAGCAGTACTTC
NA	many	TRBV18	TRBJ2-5	CASSPTPGPGGPQYF	TGTGCCAGCTCACCTACCCCAGGGCCCGGAGGGCCCCAGTACTTC
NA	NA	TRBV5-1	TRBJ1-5	CASSLETNQPQHF	TGCGCCAGCAGCTTGGAAACCAATCAGCCCCAGCATTTT
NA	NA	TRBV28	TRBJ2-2	CASSLRRGAVGELFF	TGTGCCAGCAGTTTGCGGCGGGGAGCGGTCGGGGAGCTGTTTTTT
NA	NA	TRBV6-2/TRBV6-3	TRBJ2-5	CASGRVVGGQETQYF	TGTGCCAGCGGCCGCGTCGTTGGGGGGCAAGAGACCCAGTACTTC
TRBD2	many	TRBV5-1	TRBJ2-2	CASSSTSGRATGELFF	TGCGCCAGCAGCTCGACTAGCGGGAGGGCCACCGGGGAGCTGTTTTTT
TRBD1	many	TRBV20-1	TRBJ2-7	CSARKGQGHYEQYF	TGCAGTGCTAGAAAAGGACAGGGGCACTACGAGCAGTACTTC
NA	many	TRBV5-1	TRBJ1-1	CASSLGTANTEAFF	TGCGCCAGCAGCTTGGGGACAGCGAACACTGAAGCTTTCTTT
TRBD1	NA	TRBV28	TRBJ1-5	CANSLPGTGGFRRQPQHF	TGTGCCAACAGTTTACCCGGGACAGGGGGCTTTAGGCGGCAGCCCCAGCATTTT
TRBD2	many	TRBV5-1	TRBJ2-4	CASSAGLAGGENIQYF	TGCGCCAGCAGCGCGGGACTAGCGGGAGGTGAAAACATTCAGTACTTC
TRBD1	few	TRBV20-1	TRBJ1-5	CSARRDRLPGPQHF	TGCAGTGCTAGGAGGGACAGGCTCCCGGGGCCCCAGCATTTT
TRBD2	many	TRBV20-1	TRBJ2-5	CSATGGGQETQYF	TGCAGTGCAACCGGGGGGGGCCAAGAGACCCAGTACTTC
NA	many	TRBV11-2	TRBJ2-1	CASSSSTGMGQFF	TGTGCCAGCAGCTCAAGTACAGGGATGGGGCAGTTCTTC
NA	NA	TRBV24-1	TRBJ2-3	CATSEGGEYTDTQYF	TGTGCCACCAGTGAGGGGGGAGAGTACACAGATACGCAGTATTTT